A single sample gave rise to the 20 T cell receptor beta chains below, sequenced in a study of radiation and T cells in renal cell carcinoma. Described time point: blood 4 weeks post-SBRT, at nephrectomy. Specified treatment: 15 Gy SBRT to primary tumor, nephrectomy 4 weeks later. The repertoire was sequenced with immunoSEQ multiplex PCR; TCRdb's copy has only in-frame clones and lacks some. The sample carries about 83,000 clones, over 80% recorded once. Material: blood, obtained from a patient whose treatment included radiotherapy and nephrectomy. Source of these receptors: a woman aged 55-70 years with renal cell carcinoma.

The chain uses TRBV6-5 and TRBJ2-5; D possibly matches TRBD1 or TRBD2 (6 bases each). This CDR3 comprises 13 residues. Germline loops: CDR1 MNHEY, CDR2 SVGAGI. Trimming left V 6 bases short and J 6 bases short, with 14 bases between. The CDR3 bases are TGTGCCAGCAGGGCCACGGGGGCGCAGACCCAGTACTTC. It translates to CASRATGAQTQYF.

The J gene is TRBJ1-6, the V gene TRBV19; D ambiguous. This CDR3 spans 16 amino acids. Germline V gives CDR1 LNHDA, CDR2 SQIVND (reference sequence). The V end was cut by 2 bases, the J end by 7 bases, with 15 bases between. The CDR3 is CASSIIRHRENSPLHF. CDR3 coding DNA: TGTGCCAGTAGTATAATCCGCCACCGGGAGAATTCACCCCTCCACTTT.

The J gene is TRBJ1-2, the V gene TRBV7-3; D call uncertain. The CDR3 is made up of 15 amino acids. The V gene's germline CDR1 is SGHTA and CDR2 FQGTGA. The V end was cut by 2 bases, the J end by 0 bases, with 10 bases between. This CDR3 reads CASSLDPRTNYGYTF. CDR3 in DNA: TGTGCCAGCAGCTTAGATCCCCGGACTAACTATGGCTACACCTTC.

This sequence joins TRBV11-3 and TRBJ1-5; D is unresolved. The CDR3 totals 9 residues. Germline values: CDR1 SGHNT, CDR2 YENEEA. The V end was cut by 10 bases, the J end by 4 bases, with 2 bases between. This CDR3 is CAINQPQHF. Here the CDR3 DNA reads TGTGCCATAAATCAGCCCCAGCATTTT.

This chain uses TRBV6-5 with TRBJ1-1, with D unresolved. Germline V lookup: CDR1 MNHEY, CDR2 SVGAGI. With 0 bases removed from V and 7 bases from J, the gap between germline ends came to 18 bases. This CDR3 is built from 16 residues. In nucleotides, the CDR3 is TGTGCCAGCAGTTACTCGACGACCAGGCCCGACCTTGAAGCTTTCTTT. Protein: CASSYSTTRPDLEAFF.

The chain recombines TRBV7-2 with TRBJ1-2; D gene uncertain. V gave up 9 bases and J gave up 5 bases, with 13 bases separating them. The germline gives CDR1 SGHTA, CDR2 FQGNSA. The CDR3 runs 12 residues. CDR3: CASRQTGYGYTF. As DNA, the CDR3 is TGTGCCAGTCGACAAACCGGGTATGGCTACACCTTC.

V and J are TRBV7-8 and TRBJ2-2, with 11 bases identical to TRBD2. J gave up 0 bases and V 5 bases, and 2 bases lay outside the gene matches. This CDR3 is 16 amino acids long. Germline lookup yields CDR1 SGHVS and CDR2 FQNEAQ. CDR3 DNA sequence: TGTGCCAGCAGCCCGGGACTAGCGGCGAACACCGGGGAGCTGTTTTTT. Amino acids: CASSPGLAANTGELFF. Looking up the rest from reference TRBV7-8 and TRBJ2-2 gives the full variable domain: GAGVSQSPRYKVAKRGQDVALRCDPISGHVSLFWYQQALGQGPEFLTYFQNEAQLDKSGLPSDRFFAERPEGSVSTLKIQRTQQEDSAVYLCASSPGLAANTGELFFGEGSRLTVL.

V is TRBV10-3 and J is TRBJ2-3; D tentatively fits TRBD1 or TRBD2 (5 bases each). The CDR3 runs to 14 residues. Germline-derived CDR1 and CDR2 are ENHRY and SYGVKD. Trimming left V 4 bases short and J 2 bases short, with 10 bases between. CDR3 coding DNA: TGTGCCATCAGTGGCCTCGGGACCACAGATACGCAGTATTTT. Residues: CAISGLGTTDTQYF.

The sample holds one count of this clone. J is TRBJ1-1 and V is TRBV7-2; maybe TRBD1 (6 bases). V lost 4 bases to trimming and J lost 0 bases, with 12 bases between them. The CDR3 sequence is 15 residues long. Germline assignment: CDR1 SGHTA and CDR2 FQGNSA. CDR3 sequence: CASSYSTGLNTEAFF. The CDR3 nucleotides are TGTGCCAGCAGCTATAGCACAGGGCTGAACACTGAAGCTTTCTTT. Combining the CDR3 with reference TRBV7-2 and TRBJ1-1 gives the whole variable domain GAGVSQSPSNKVTEKGKDVELRCDPISGHTALYWYRQSLGQGLEFLIYFQGNSAPDKSGLPSDRFSAERTGGSVSTLTIQRTQQEDSAVYLCASSYSTGLNTEAFFGQGTRLTVV.

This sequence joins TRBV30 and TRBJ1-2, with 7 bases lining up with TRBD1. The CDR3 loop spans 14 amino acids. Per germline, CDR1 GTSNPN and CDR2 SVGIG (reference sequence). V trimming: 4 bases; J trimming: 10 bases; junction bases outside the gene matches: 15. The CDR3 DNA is TGTGCCTGGAAGATGGGTTCAGGGGGTGCTTACTACACCTTC. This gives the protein CAWKMGSGGAYYTF.

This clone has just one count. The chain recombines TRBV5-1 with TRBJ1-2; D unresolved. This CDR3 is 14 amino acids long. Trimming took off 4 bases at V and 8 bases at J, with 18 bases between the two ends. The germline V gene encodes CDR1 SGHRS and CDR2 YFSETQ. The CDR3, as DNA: TGCGCCAGCAGCCCTGGGAGAGCAGGCGGAGGCTACACCTTC. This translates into CASSPGRAGGGYTF.

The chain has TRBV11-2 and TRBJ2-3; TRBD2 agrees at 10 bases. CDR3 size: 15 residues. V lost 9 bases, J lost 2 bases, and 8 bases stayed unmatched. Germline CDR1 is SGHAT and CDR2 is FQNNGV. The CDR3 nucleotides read TGTGCCAGTAATAAAGCGGGGGGGGTCACAGATACGCAGTATTTT. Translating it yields CASNKAGGVTDTQYF.

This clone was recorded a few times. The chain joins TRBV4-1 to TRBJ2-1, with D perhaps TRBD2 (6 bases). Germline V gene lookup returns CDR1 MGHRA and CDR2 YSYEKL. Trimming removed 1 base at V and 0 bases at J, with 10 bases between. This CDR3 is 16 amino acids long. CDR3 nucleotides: TGCGCCAGCAGCCAAGTGGGGGGTCCCTCCTACAATGAGCAGTTCTTC. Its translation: CASSQVGGPSYNEQFF.

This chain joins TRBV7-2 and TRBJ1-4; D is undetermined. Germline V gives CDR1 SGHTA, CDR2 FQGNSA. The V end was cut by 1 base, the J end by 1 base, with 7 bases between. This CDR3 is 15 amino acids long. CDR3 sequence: CASSLEGITNEKLFF. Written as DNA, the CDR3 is TGTGCCAGCAGCTTAGAAGGAATAACTAATGAAAAACTGTTTTTT.

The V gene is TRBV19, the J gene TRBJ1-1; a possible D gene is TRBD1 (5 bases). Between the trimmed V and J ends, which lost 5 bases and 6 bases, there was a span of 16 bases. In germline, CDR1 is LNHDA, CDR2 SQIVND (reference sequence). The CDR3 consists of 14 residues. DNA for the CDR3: TGTGCCAGTAGTCCTGGGGCGGTAGTATCTGAAGCTTTCTTT. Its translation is CASSPGAVVSEAFF. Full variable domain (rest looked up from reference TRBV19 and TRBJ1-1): DGGITQSPKYLFRKEGQNVTLSCEQNLNHDAMYWYRQDPGQGLRLIYYSQIVNDFQKGDIAEGYSVSREKKESFPLTVTSAQKNPTAFYLCASSPGAVVSEAFFGQGTRLTVV.

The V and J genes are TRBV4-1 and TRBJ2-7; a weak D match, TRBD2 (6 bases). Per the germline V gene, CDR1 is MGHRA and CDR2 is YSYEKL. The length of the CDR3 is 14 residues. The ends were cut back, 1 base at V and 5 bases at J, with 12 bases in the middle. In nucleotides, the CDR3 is TGCGCCAGCAGCCAAGGGCTCGGGAGCAACGAGCAGTACTTC. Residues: CASSQGLGSNEQYF.

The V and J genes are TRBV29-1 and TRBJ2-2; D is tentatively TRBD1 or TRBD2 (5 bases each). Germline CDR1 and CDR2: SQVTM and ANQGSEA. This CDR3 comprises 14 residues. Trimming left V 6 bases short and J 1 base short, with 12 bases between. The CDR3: CSVTGTENTGELFF. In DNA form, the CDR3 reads TGCAGCGTCACCGGGACGGAGAACACCGGGGAGCTGTTTTTT.

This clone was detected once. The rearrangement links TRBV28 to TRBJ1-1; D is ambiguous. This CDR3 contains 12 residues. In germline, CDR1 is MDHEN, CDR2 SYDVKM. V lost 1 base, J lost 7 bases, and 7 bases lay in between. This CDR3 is CASSLFLGEAFF. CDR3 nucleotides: TGTGCCAGCAGTTTATTTCTGGGTGAAGCTTTCTTT.

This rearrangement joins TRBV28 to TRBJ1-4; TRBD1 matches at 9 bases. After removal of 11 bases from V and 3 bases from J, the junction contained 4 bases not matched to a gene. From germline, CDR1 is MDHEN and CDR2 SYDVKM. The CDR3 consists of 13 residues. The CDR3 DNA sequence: TGTGCCTGCCGGACAGGGGCTAATGAAAAACTGTTTTTT. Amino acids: CACRTGANEKLFF.

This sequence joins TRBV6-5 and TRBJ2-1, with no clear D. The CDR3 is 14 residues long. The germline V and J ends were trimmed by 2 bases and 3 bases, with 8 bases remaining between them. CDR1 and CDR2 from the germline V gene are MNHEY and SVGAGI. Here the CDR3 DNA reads TGTGCCAGCAGTTACGCAGCTCTCTACAATGAGCAGTTCTTC. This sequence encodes CASSYAALYNEQFF.